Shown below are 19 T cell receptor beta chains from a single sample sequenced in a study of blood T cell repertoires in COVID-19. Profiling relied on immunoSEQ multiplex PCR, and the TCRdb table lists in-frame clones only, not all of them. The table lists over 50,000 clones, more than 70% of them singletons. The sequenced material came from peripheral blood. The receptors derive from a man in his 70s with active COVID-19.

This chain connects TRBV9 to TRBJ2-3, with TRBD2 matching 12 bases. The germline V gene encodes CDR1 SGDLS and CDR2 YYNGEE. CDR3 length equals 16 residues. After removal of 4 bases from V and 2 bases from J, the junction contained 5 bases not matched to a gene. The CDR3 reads CASSSGLAGITDTQYF. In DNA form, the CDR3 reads TGTGCCAGCAGCTCAGGACTAGCGGGGATCACAGATACGCAGTATTTT.

CDR3 protein: CASRLSRDNNSPLHF. The CDR3 DNA sequence: TGTGCCAGCAGGTTGAGCCGGGACAATAATTCACCCCTCCACTTT. The rearrangement joins TRBV6-5 to TRBJ1-6; D might be TRBD1 (6 bases). The CDR3 runs to 15 residues. Germline CDR1 and CDR2: MNHEY and SVGAGI. Trimming removed 6 bases from V and 5 bases from J, with 14 bases in between.

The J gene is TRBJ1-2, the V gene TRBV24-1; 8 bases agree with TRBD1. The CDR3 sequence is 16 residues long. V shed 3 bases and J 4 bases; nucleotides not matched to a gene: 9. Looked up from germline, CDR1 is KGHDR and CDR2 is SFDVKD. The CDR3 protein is CATSDTRTGNSYGYTF. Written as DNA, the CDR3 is TGTGCCACCAGTGATACCAGGACAGGGAATTCCTATGGCTACACCTTC.

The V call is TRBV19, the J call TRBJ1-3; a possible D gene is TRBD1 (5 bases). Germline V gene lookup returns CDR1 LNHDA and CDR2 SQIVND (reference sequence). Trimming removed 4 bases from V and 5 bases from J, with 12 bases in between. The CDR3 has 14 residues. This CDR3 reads CASSNPGMRNTIYF. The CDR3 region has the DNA TGTGCCAGTAGTAACCCAGGGATGCGAAACACCATATATTTT. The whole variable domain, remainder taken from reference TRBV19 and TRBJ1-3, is DGGITQSPKYLFRKEGQNVTLSCEQNLNHDAMYWYRQDPGQGLRLIYYSQIVNDFQKGDIAEGYSVSREKKESFPLTVTSAQKNPTAFYLCASSNPGMRNTIYFGEGSWLTVV.

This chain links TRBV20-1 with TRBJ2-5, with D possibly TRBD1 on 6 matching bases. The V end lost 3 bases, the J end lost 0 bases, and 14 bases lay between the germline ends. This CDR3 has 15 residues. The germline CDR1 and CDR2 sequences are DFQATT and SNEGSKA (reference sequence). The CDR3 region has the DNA TGCAGTGCTAGTTCCGACAGGCGGTACCAAGAGACCCAGTACTTC. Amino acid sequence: CSASSDRRYQETQYF.

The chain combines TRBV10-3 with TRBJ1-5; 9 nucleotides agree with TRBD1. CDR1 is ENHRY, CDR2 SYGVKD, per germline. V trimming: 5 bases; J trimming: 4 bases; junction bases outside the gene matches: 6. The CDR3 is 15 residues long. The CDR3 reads CAISRDRAVNQPQHF. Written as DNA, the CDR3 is TGTGCCATCAGTAGGGACAGGGCAGTAAATCAGCCCCAGCATTTT.

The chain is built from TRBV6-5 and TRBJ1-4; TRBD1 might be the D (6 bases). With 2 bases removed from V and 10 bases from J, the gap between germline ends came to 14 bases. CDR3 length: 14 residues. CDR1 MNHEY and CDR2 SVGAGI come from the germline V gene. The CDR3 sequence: CASSYNQGSGKLFF. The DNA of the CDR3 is TGTGCCAGCAGTTACAATCAGGGGTCGGGAAAACTGTTTTTT.

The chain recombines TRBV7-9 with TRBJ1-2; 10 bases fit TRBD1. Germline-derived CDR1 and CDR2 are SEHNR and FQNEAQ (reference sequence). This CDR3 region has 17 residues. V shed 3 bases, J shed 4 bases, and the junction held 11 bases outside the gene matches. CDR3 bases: TGTGCCAGCAGCTTCGAGACAGGGGGCTTAACCAGCTATGGCTACACCTTC. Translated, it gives CASSFETGGLTSYGYTF. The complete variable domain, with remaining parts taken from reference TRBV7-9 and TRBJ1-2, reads DTGVSQNPRHKITKRGQNVTFRCDPISEHNRLYWYRQTLGQGPEFLTYFQNEAQLEKSRLLSDRFSAERPKGSFSTLEIQRTEQGDSAMYLCASSFETGGLTSYGYTFGSGTRLTVV.

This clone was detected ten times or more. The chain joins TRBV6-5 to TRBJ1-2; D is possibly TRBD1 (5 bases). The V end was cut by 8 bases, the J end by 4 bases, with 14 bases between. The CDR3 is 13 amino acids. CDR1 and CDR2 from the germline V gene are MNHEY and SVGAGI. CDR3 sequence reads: CASREAGSYGYTF. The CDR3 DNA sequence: TGTGCCAGCCGGGAGGCAGGGTCCTATGGCTACACCTTC.

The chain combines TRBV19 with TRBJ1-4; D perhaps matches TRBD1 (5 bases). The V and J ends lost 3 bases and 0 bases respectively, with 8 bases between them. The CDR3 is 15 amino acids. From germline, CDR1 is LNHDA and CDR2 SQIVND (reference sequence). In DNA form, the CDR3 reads TGTGCCAGTAGTATGGGGCTTGCAACTAATGAAAAACTGTTTTTT. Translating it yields CASSMGLATNEKLFF.

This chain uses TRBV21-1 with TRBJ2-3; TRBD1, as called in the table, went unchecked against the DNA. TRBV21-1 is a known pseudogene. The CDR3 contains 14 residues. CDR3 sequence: CASSIGTGVDTQYF. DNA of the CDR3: TGTGCCAGCAGCATAGGGACAGGGGTAGATACGCAGTATTTT.

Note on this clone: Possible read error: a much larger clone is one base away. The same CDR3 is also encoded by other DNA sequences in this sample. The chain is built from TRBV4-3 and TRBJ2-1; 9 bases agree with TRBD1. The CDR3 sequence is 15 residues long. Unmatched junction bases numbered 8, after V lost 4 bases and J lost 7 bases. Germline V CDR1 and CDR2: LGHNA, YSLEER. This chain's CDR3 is CASSPTGGGGNEQFF. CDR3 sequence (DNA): TGCGCCAGCAGCCCGACAGGGGGGGGTGGGAATGAGCAGTTCTTC.

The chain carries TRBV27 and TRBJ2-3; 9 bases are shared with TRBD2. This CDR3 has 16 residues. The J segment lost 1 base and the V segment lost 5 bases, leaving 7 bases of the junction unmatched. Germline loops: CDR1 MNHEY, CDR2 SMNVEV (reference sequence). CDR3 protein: CASSRAGGPRTDTQYF. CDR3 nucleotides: TGTGCCAGCAGTAGAGCGGGGGGCCCACGCACAGATACGCAGTATTTT.

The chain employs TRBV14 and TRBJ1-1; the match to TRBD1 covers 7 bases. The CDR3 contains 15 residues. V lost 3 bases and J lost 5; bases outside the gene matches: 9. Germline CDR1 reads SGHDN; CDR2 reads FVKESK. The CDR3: CASSHETGSRTEAFF. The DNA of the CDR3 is TGTGCCAGCAGCCACGAGACAGGGTCAAGAACTGAAGCTTTCTTT.

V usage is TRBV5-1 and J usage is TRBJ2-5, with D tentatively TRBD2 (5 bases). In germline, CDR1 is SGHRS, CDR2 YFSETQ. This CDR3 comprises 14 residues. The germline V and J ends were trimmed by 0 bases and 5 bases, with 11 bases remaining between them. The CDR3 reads CASSLETAGETQYF. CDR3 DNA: TGCGCCAGCAGCTTGGAAACTGCGGGCGAGACCCAGTACTTC.

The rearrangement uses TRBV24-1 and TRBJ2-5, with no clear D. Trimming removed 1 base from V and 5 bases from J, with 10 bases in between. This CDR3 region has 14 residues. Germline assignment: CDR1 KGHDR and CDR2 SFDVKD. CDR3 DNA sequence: TGTGCCACCAGTGATTTATCAGGCCGGGAGACCCAGTACTTC. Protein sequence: CATSDLSGRETQYF.

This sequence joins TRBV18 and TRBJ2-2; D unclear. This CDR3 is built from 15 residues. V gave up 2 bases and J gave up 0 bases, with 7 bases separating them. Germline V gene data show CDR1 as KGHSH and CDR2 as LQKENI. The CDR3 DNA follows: TGTGCCAGCTCACCATTCCCCACGAACACCGGGGAGCTGTTTTTT. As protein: CASSPFPTNTGELFF.

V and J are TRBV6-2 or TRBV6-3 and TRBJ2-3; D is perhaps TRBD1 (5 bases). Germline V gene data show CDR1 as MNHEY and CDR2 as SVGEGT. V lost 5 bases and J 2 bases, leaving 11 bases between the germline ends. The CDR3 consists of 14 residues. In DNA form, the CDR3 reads TGTGCCAGCAGTAGGGCAGGGTACACAGATACGCAGTATTTT. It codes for CASSRAGYTDTQYF.

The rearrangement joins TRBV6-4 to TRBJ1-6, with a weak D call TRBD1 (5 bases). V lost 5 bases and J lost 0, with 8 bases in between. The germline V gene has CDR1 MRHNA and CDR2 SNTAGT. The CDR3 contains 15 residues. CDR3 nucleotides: TGTGCCAGCAGTCTCGGGGGCTCCTATAATTCACCCCTCCACTTT. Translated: CASSLGGSYNSPLHF.